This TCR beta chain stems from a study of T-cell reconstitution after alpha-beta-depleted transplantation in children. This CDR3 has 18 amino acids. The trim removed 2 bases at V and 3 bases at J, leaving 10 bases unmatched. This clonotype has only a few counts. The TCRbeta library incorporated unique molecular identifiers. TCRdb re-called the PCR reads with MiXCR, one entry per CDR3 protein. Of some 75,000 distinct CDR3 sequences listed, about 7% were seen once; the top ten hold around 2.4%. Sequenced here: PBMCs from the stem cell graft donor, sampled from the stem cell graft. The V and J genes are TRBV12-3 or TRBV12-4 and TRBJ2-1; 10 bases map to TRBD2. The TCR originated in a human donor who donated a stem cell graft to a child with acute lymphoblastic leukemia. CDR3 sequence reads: CASSLWSGGAVVYNEQFF. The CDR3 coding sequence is TGTGCCAGCAGTTTATGGAGCGGGGGGGCCGTGGTCTACAATGAGCAGTTCTTC.